This T cell receptor beta chain emerged from a study of long-term antiretroviral therapy in people with HIV. Background on the study: The earliest samples predate the 2015 immediate-ART recommendation by about a decade.

This was the immunoSEQ v3.0 assay at survey level. Assay used: immunoSEQ multiplex PCR; TCRdb lists only in-frame clones, some missing. The sample contains 30,000 to 40,000 clones, approximately 80% of which appear only once. The sequences come from unsorted PBMCs, collected 2 years after starting antiretroviral therapy. The receptor was isolated from a woman between 45 and 60 years old with HIV.

In DNA form, the CDR3 reads TGTGCCAGCAGCGAAACCGGGACCAAGACCTACAATGAGCAGTTCTTC. Amino acid sequence: CASSETGTKTYNEQFF. The chain is built from TRBV11-2 and TRBJ2-1; either TRBD1 or TRBD2 may fit D (5 bases each). Germline CDR1 SGHAT, CDR2 FQNNGV. The length of the CDR3 is 16 residues. Trimming shortened V by 5 bases and J by 2 bases, and 16 bases separated the two germline ends.